These 8 T cell receptor beta chains originate from one sample sequenced in a study of molecular identifiers for immune sequencing clone quantification. TCRdb reprocessed the PCR reads via MiXCR and lists one record per CDR3 protein. The sample holds 460,000 or so distinct CDR3 sequences, roughly 24% seen once. Material: naive CD8+ T cells from blood, with Jurkat cell RNA spiked in. Subset of the sample: FACS-sorted CD8+CD4-CCR7+CD45RA+ naive T cells. These receptor sequences come from a human donor in good health. Some libraries in this study had Jurkat cell RNA spiked in.

The rearrangement links TRBV7-6 to TRBJ2-1, with D perhaps TRBD1 (5 bases). Trimming shortened V by 3 bases and J by 3 bases, and 21 bases separated the two germline ends. The CDR3 spans 18 residues. Germline V gives CDR1 SGHVS, CDR2 FNYEAQ. CDR3 sequence: CASSFPSSAGINYNEQFF. For the CDR3, the DNA is TGTGCCAGCAGCTTCCCCTCTTCGGCAGGGATAAACTACAATGAGCAGTTCTTC.

With regard to this clonotype: One base away lies a much larger clone, so this may be a sequencing read error. CDR3 protein: CASSFTGLNIEAFF. In nucleotides, the CDR3 is TGTGCCAGCAGTTTCACAGGTCTAAACATTGAAGCTTTCTTT. The rearrangement uses TRBV12-3 or TRBV12-4 and TRBJ1-1; the D gene is possibly TRBD1 (5 bases). This CDR3 is 14 amino acids long.

Turning to this clonotype: A much larger clone lies a single base off, so this may be a read error. The chain links TRBV7-9 to TRBJ2-5; D may be TRBD1 or TRBD2 (6 bases each). The CDR3 loop spans 16 amino acids. Trimming took off 5 bases at V and 5 bases at J, with 21 bases between the two ends. CDR1 is SEHNR, CDR2 FQNEAQ, per germline (reference sequence). The CDR3 DNA reads as TGTGCCAGCAGCACGGGACTGGGGGCTTTAGAGGAGACCCAGTACTTC. Translating it yields CASSTGLGALEETQYF.

A remark on this clonotype: A read error may be the cause here, since a much bigger clone is one base away. CDR3 protein: CANSLGAGGRTDTQYF. The DNA of the CDR3 is TGTGCCAACAGCTTAGGCGCGGGGGGCCGCACAGATACGCAGTATTTT. This chain joins TRBV7-2 and TRBJ2-3; TRBD2 agrees at 8 bases. The CDR3 has 16 residues. CDR1 and CDR2 from the germline V gene are SGHTA and FQGNSA.

The V and J genes are TRBV4-1 and TRBJ1-2, with D tentatively TRBD1 (6 bases). Germline V gene sequence: CDR1 MGHRA, CDR2 YSYEKL. This CDR3 contains 14 residues. Trimming took off 0 bases at V and 9 bases at J, with 14 bases between the two ends. The CDR3 bases are TGCGCCAGCAGCCAAGAATCAGGGGTCTCTAGCTACACCTTC. This gives the protein CASSQESGVSSYTF.

This clonotype was found many times. The chain combines TRBV27 with TRBJ2-5; a possible D gene is TRBD1 (6 bases). Between the trimmed V and J ends, which lost 5 bases and 2 bases, there was a span of 12 bases. Germline CDR1 is MNHEY and CDR2 is SMNVEV (reference sequence). The CDR3 runs 14 residues. CDR3 region: CASSATGLQETQYF. The CDR3 DNA follows: TGTGCCAGCAGTGCCACAGGGTTGCAAGAGACCCAGTACTTC.

V is TRBV9 and J is TRBJ1-1; 7 bases match TRBD1. Germline lookup yields CDR1 SGDLS and CDR2 YYNGEE. This CDR3 region has 14 residues. V lost 4 bases, J lost 7 bases, and 10 bases stayed unmatched. The chain's CDR3 is CASSPTGNFNEAFF. As DNA, the CDR3 is TGTGCCAGCAGCCCGACAGGGAACTTTAATGAAGCTTTCTTT.

This chain links TRBV30 with TRBJ2-1; 7 nucleotides agree with TRBD2. Germline assignment: CDR1 GTSNPN and CDR2 SVGIG (reference sequence). With 1 base clipped from V and 0 bases from J, the junction kept 9 bases outside the gene matches. This CDR3 contains 17 residues. CDR3 in DNA: TGTGCCTGGAGTGCCACTCGGGACTACCACTCCTACAATGAGCAGTTCTTC. Its translation: CAWSATRDYHSYNEQFF.